These 20 T cell receptor beta chains share one sample of origin, sequenced in a study of blood T cell repertoires in COVID-19. Repertoires were generated with immunoSEQ multiplex PCR, while TCRdb's copy carries only in-frame clones and drops some. The sample includes a few hundred thousand clones, nearly 90% of them seen just once. The sequenced sample consisted of PBMCs or T cells enriched from blood (not recorded which). These receptors all come from a man aged 25 to 40 who had been exposed to COVID-19.

In this sample, this clone turned up once. The V gene is TRBV6-5, the J gene TRBJ2-1; TRBD2 matches 7 bases. V gave up 5 bases and J gave up 8 bases; unmatched junction bases: 12. Germline V lookup: CDR1 MNHEY, CDR2 SVGAGI. This CDR3 spans 15 amino acids. The CDR3 sequence: CASSLKRGRGYEQFF. The DNA of the CDR3 is TGTGCCAGCAGTCTGAAGCGGGGACGCGGCTATGAGCAGTTCTTC.

The chain employs TRBV24-1 and TRBJ1-1; D gene unclear. V lost 5 bases, J lost 1 base, and 10 bases lay in between. The CDR3 is 14 residues long. In germline, CDR1 is KGHDR, CDR2 SFDVKD. CDR3 residues: CATSVLRPNTEAFF. DNA of the CDR3: TGTGCCACCAGTGTCCTCAGGCCGAACACTGAAGCTTTCTTT.

This rearrangement joins TRBV7-9 to TRBJ1-2, with no clear D. Trimming left V 3 bases short and J 8 bases short, with 7 bases between. CDR1 and CDR2 from the germline V gene are SEHNR and FQNEAQ (reference sequence). CDR3 size: 11 residues. The CDR3 coding sequence is TGTGCCAGCAGCTTTCCAGGCGGCTACACCTTC. It yields the protein CASSFPGGYTF.

This chain joins TRBV30 and TRBJ2-2; no clear D. Germline V gene sequence: CDR1 GTSNPN, CDR2 SVGIG (reference sequence). This CDR3 contains 14 residues. Deletions cut 0 bases from V and 4 bases from J, with 9 bases between. For the CDR3, the DNA is TGTGCCTGGAGTGTAAACGTCGGCACCGGGGAGCTGTTTTTT. This gives the protein CAWSVNVGTGELFF.

The genes are TRBV2 and TRBJ1-1, with TRBD1 matching over 7 bases. The V gene end was trimmed by 6 bases and the J gene end by 10 bases; junction bases not matched to a gene: 5. Germline loops: CDR1 SNHLY, CDR2 FYNNEI. The CDR3 totals 11 residues. The CDR3 DNA reads as TGTGCCAGCAGGAGGGACAGCAGAGCTTTCTTT. Amino acids: CASRRDSRAFF.

The chain uses TRBV7-2 and TRBJ2-7, with D uncertain. Germline V lookup: CDR1 SGHTA, CDR2 FQGNSA. CDR3 length: 17 residues. Trimming removed 1 base from V and 0 bases from J, with 16 bases in between. The CDR3 region is CASSLVGLSLSSYEQYF. CDR3 DNA sequence: TGTGCCAGCAGCTTAGTGGGCCTCTCCCTCAGCTCCTACGAGCAGTACTTC.

The V gene is TRBV6-4, the J gene TRBJ2-7; 8 bases match TRBD2. The germline CDR1 and CDR2 sequences are MRHNA and SNTAGT. The ends lost 7 bases at V and 2 bases at J; junction bases unmatched: 13. This CDR3 is built from 16 residues. CDR3 residues: CASTTLLRGVPYEQYF. The CDR3 DNA reads as TGTGCCAGCACTACCCTTTTGCGGGGGGTCCCCTACGAGCAGTACTTC.

The chain links TRBV7-9 to TRBJ1-6; D uncertain. The CDR3 runs to 12 residues. Germline lookup yields CDR1 SEHNR and CDR2 FQNEAQ (reference sequence). Trimming removed 5 bases from V and 7 bases from J, with 6 bases in between. The CDR3 nucleotides read TGTGCCAGCAGCCTACGAAATTCACCCCTCCACTTT. This translates into CASSLRNSPLHF.

The genes are TRBV14 and TRBJ1-1, with 7 bases that match TRBD1. This CDR3 has 15 amino acids. The germline V gene encodes CDR1 SGHDN and CDR2 FVKESK. Trimming at V came to 2 bases and at J to 5 bases, leaving 8 bases not matched to a gene. The CDR3 sequence: CASSQNTGTATEAFF. For the CDR3, the DNA is TGTGCCAGCAGCCAAAACACCGGGACAGCTACTGAAGCTTTCTTT.

This chain's CDR3 is CASSPLVGANEQFF. The CDR3 DNA sequence: TGTGCCAGCAGTCCCCTAGTGGGGGCCAATGAGCAGTTCTTC. The chain employs TRBV27 and TRBJ2-1, with a weak D call TRBD1 (6 bases). With 5 bases removed from V and 6 bases from J, the gap between germline ends came to 14 bases. This CDR3 comprises 14 residues. CDR1 is MNHEY and CDR2 is SMNVEV in the germline V gene (reference sequence).

This chain uses TRBV6-5 with TRBJ1-5; no reliable D call. The germline V gene has CDR1 MNHEY and CDR2 SVGAGI. The CDR3 totals 15 residues. Trimming shortened V by 4 bases and J by 4 bases, and 14 bases separated the two germline ends. The CDR3 protein is CASSSPREGNQPQHF. The CDR3 bases are TGTGCCAGCAGTTCCCCCCGGGAGGGTAATCAGCCCCAGCATTTT.

This CDR3 reads CASSGGTRAVNTEAFF. As DNA, the CDR3 is TGTGCCAGCTCCGGGGGGACCCGGGCTGTGAACACTGAAGCTTTCTTT. J is TRBJ1-1 and V is TRBV18, with a weak D call TRBD1 (5 bases). Germline values: CDR1 KGHSH, CDR2 LQKENI. The CDR3 sequence is 16 residues long. The ends were cut back, 6 bases at V and 0 bases at J, with 17 bases in the middle.

To note about this clone: The same CDR3 also results from other DNA sequences found in this sample. The gene calls are TRBV7-9 and TRBJ2-2; TRBD1 matches at 8 bases. The CDR3 is made up of 15 amino acids. CDR1 is SEHNR, CDR2 FQNEAQ, per germline (reference sequence). Trimming removed 3 bases from V and 1 base from J; junction bases left unmatched: 1. The CDR3 nucleotides are TGTGCCAGCAGCTTCGGACAGGGGAACACCGGGGAGCTGTTTTTT. It codes for CASSFGQGNTGELFF.

The rearrangement uses TRBV3-1 (or the pseudogene TRBV3-2) and TRBJ2-7; D ambiguous. Trimming cost V 5 bases and J 1 base, with 12 bases left between them. This CDR3 comprises 14 residues. Germline V lookup: CDR1 LGHDT, CDR2 YNNKEL (reference sequence). The CDR3 DNA reads TGTGCCAGCAGCGCTCATCCTAAGTCCTACGAGCAGTACTTC. This encodes CASSAHPKSYEQYF.

The chain couples TRBV18 to TRBJ1-1, with D unresolved. Germline assignment: CDR1 KGHSH and CDR2 LQKENI. The CDR3 spans 17 residues. V dropped 2 bases and J dropped 0 bases, with 16 bases sitting between them. DNA of the CDR3: TGTGCCAGCTCACCATACAGAGGAGGGCAGTTGAACACTGAAGCTTTCTTT. As protein: CASSPYRGGQLNTEAFF.

The gene calls are TRBV6-4 and TRBJ1-1, with 8 positions matching TRBD1. CDR1 is MRHNA and CDR2 is SNTAGT in the germline V gene. The CDR3 is 16 amino acids. The ends lost 2 bases at V and 2 bases at J; junction bases unmatched: 7. The CDR3 spells CASSDENRGINTEAFF. CDR3 nucleotides: TGTGCCAGCAGTGACGAGAACAGGGGGATAAACACTGAAGCTTTCTTT.

The CDR3, as DNA: TGCGCCAGCAGCCAAGCGAAACAGGGGATGAACACTGAAGCTTTCTTT. Translating gives CASSQAKQGMNTEAFF. This chain uses TRBV4-1 with TRBJ1-1, with 7 bases fitting TRBD1. Trimming at V came to 1 base and at J to 0 bases, leaving 5 bases not matched to a gene. The length of the CDR3 is 16 residues. Germline V gene data show CDR1 as MGHRA and CDR2 as YSYEKL.

The chain recombines TRBV4-1 with TRBJ1-5; D is possibly TRBD1 (6 bases). Trimming took 1 base from V and 6 from J, leaving 13 bases between them. CDR3 length: 15 residues. In germline, CDR1 is MGHRA, CDR2 YSYEKL. The CDR3 nucleotides are TGCGCCAGCAGCCAAGGGGGGGGCGCGTTTCAGCCCCAGCATTTT. Amino acids: CASSQGGGAFQPQHF.

The chain carries TRBV9 and TRBJ1-1; D is possibly TRBD1 (5 bases). The V end was cut by 3 bases, the J end by 7 bases, with 13 bases between. The CDR3 extends over 13 amino acids. Germline lookup yields CDR1 SGDLS and CDR2 YYNGEE. CDR3 DNA sequence: TGTGCCAGCAGCGCCATCCTCCAGGGTGAAGCTTTCTTT. Translated, it gives CASSAILQGEAFF.

This chain links TRBV21-1 with TRBJ2-5; TRBD2 is the table's D call and was not checked against the DNA. TRBV21-1 corresponds to a pseudogene. There are 23 residues in the CDR3. The CDR3 DNA follows: TGTGCCAGCAGCAAAGCGCGGAACCGTCCCGGGACTAGCGGGGGGGACCTCCAAGAGACCCAGTACTTC. Residues: CASSKARNRPGTSGGDLQETQYF.